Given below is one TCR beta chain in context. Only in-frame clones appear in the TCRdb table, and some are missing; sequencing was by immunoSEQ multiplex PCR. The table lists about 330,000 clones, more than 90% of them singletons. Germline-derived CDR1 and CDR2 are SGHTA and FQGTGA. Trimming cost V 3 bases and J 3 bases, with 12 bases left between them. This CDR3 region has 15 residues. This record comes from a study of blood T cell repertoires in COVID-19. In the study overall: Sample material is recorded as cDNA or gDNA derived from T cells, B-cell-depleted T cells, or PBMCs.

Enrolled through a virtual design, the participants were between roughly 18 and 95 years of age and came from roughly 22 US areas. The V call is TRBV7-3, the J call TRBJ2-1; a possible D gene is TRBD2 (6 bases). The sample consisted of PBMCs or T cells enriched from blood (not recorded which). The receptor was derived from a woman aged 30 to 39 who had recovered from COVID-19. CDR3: CASSFDRGGYNEQFF. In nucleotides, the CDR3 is TGTGCCAGCAGCTTTGACCGGGGAGGCTACAATGAGCAGTTCTTC.